What follows are 18 T cell receptor beta chains derived from one specimen sequenced in a study of CD8 T cells in ankylosing spondylitis. Using its own MiXCR run on the 5' RACE reads, TCRdb lists one record per CDR3 protein. The data contain over 95,000 distinct CDR3 sequences, about 8.3% of them seen just once; the ten biggest clones take up around a tenth. Sequencing was carried out using blood, either unsorted or a sorted T cell fraction (not recorded which). These receptor sequences come from a male donor with ankylosing spondylitis or in good health (not recorded which).

This clonotype came up many times. This chain uses TRBV6-5 with TRBJ2-2; 7 bases are a match to TRBD1. V lost 4 bases to trimming and J lost 4 bases; unmatched junction nucleotides: 6. The CDR3 has 15 amino acids. CDR1 is MNHEY and CDR2 is SVGAGI in the germline V gene. This CDR3 reads CASSSRTGATGELFF. In nucleotides, the CDR3 is TGTGCCAGCAGTTCTAGGACAGGAGCCACCGGGGAGCTGTTTTTT.

This clonotype was seen repeatedly, ten times or more. CDR3 region: CASSQDRLAGYNEQFF. The CDR3 DNA reads TGCGCCAGCAGCCAAGACCGACTAGCGGGATACAATGAGCAGTTCTTC. The rearrangement links TRBV4-3 to TRBJ2-1, with 11 bases lining up with TRBD2. The J segment lost 4 bases and the V segment lost 0 bases, leaving 2 bases of the junction unmatched. Germline-derived CDR1 and CDR2 are LGHNA and YSLEER. The CDR3 is 16 amino acids.

This clonotype appeared many times. The CDR3 nucleotides read TGCAGTGCGGCGACTTGGGACAGGGTCTACAATGAGCAGTTCTTC. It is translated as CSAATWDRVYNEQFF. The chain is built from TRBV20-1 and TRBJ2-1, with 9 bases identical to TRBD1. The CDR3 is 15 amino acids. Trimming removed 6 bases from V and 3 bases from J; junction bases left unmatched: 9. Per germline, CDR1 DFQATT and CDR2 SNEGSKA (reference sequence).

There are many counts of this clonotype. This chain joins TRBV12-3 or TRBV12-4 and TRBJ1-6; a possible D gene is TRBD1 (5 bases). Deletions cut 6 bases from V and 8 bases from J, with 20 bases between. The CDR3 contains 16 residues. The CDR3 spells CASSSTTDITDSPLHF. The CDR3 nucleotides are TGTGCCAGCAGCTCTACAACGGACATAACTGATTCACCCCTCCACTTT.

This clonotype was seen more than once but under ten times. V and J are TRBV20-1 and TRBJ2-1, with D uncertain. V was trimmed by 6 bases and J by 5 bases, leaving 17 bases between them. This CDR3 spans 14 amino acids. Germline V gene data show CDR1 as DFQATT and CDR2 as SNEGSKA (reference sequence). The CDR3 DNA reads TGCAGTGCCCGAGATATCGGCTACCACAATGAGCAGTTCTTC. Its translation: CSARDIGYHNEQFF.

The sample holds many counts of this clonotype. V gene TRBV12-3 or TRBV12-4 combines with J gene TRBJ1-2; no clear D. Deletions cut 6 bases from V and 1 base from J, with 12 bases between. CDR3 length: 14 amino acids. The CDR3 DNA sequence: TGTGCCAGCAGCTCTCCTCGGGTTAACTATGGCTACACCTTC. Translating it yields CASSSPRVNYGYTF.

This clonotype was recorded many times. The genes are TRBV7-2 and TRBJ2-7; no clear D. CDR3 length equals 11 residues. Germline V gene data show CDR1 as SGHTA and CDR2 as FQGNSA. The germline V and J ends were trimmed by 2 bases and 3 bases, with 2 bases remaining between them. CDR3 bases: TGTGCCAGCAGCTTATACTACGAGCAGTACTTC. Amino acid sequence: CASSLYYEQYF.

This clonotype was seen at least ten times. The chain combines TRBV5-1 with TRBJ1-1; 8 nucleotides align to TRBD1. Germline V gene sequence: CDR1 SGHRS, CDR2 YFSETQ. Trimming took 4 bases from V and 4 from J; bases not matched to a gene: 6. CDR3 length equals 14 residues. CDR3: CASSTTGAGTEAFF. The CDR3 DNA is TGCGCCAGCAGCACGACAGGGGCGGGCACTGAAGCTTTCTTT. Full variable domain (missing parts from reference TRBV5-1 and TRBJ1-1): KAGVTQTPRYLIKTRGQQVTLSCSPISGHRSVSWYQQTPGQGLQFLFEYFSETQRNKGNFPGRFSGRQFSNSRSEMNVSTLELGDSALYLCASSTTGAGTEAFFGQGTRLTVV.

This clonotype was detected ten times or more. This chain links TRBV18 with TRBJ1-4; D gene ambiguous. V lost 3 bases and J 10 bases, leaving 18 bases between the germline ends. Germline V gene data show CDR1 as KGHSH and CDR2 as LQKENI. The CDR3 is 15 residues long. The CDR3 reads CASSPAGSYSGKLFF. CDR3 nucleotide sequence: TGTGCCAGCTCACCCGCGGGATCATACTCCGGAAAACTGTTTTTT.

This clonotype was detected many times. The chain carries TRBV11-2 and TRBJ2-2, with a weak D call TRBD1 (5 bases). This CDR3 is 12 amino acids long. In germline, CDR1 is SGHAT, CDR2 FQNNGV. Trimming pared 5 bases from V and 7 bases from J, leaving 8 bases between. The DNA for the CDR3 is TGTGCCAGCAGCAGGGGATTCGGGGAGCTGTTTTTT. Translating gives CASSRGFGELFF. Looking up the rest from reference TRBV11-2 and TRBJ2-2 gives the full variable domain: EAGVAQSPRYKIIEKRQSVAFWCNPISGHATLYWYQQILGQGPKLLIQFQNNGVVDDSQLPKDRFSAERLKGVDSTLKIQPAKLEDSAVYLCASSRGFGELFFGEGSRLTVL.

This clonotype was observed at least ten times. The chain recombines TRBV7-9 with TRBJ1-5; maybe TRBD1 (6 bases). The CDR3 is 14 amino acids. CDR1 is SEHNR, CDR2 FQNEAQ, per germline (reference sequence). The V and J ends lost 4 bases and 4 bases respectively, with 11 bases between them. The CDR3 protein is CASSYQGPNQPQHF. In DNA form, the CDR3 reads TGTGCCAGCAGCTACCAGGGGCCAAATCAGCCCCAGCATTTT.

This chain joins TRBV27 and TRBJ2-7; 8 bases map to TRBD1. V was clipped by 10 bases and J by 5 bases; unmatched bases: 13. CDR3 length: 14 amino acids. Germline CDR1 reads MNHEY; CDR2 reads SMNVEV (reference sequence). CDR3 region: CATNRQGMAHEQYF. DNA for the CDR3: TGTGCCACCAACCGACAGGGGATGGCCCACGAGCAGTACTTC.

The chain joins TRBV4-2 to TRBJ2-1; 8 nucleotides line up with TRBD2. Germline V gives CDR1 LGHNA, CDR2 YNFKEQ. The V and J ends lost 3 bases and 4 bases, in that order; junction bases with no gene match: 5. This CDR3 contains 15 residues. DNA for the CDR3: TGTGCCAGCAGCCAGGGAACGGGGGGGTACAATGAGCAGTTCTTC. It encodes CASSQGTGGYNEQFF.

This clonotype has a count of ten or more. V gene TRBV5-1 combines with J gene TRBJ2-7; 8 bases align to TRBD1. Losses at the gene ends were 0 bases for V and 6 bases for J; bases not matched to a gene: 8. Germline V gene sequence: CDR1 SGHRS, CDR2 YFSETQ. The CDR3 spans 15 residues. The CDR3 loop is CASSLDGQGPGEQYF. CDR3 DNA: TGCGCCAGCAGCTTGGACGGACAGGGTCCCGGCGAGCAGTACTTC.

This clonotype has ten or more counts. The rearrangement links TRBV20-1 to TRBJ2-1, with 9 nucleotides matching TRBD2. The J segment lost 5 bases and the V segment lost 0 bases, leaving 8 bases of the junction unmatched. This CDR3 has 16 amino acids. Germline loops: CDR1 DFQATT, CDR2 SNEGSKA (reference sequence). For the CDR3, the DNA is TGCAGTGCTAGAGATGTCGCGGGAGGGATGAACAATGAGCAGTTCTTC. Translating it yields CSARDVAGGMNNEQFF.

Ten or more counts support this clonotype. This sequence joins TRBV20-1 and TRBJ2-1; 8 bases map to TRBD1. Trimming took 5 bases from V and 3 from J; bases not matched to a gene: 6. Germline loops: CDR1 DFQATT, CDR2 SNEGSKA (reference sequence). This CDR3 contains 14 residues. The CDR3 spells CSAQGAELYNEQFF. The CDR3 region has the DNA TGCAGTGCTCAGGGGGCGGAGCTCTACAATGAGCAGTTCTTC.

The chain uses TRBV7-2 and TRBJ2-5; TRBD2 might be the D (5 bases). The V gene lost 3 bases and the J gene lost 5 bases, with 13 bases spanning the gap. This CDR3 has 14 amino acids. Germline CDR1 SGHTA, CDR2 FQGNSA. CDR3 region: CASSFALREETQYF. The CDR3 nucleotides read TGTGCCAGCAGCTTTGCTTTGAGGGAGGAGACCCAGTACTTC.

In regard to this clonotype: This may stem from a read error, because a much larger clone lies one nucleotide away. The rearrangement joins TRBV7-2 to TRBJ1-1; D not certain. Deletions cut 2 bases from V and 0 bases from J, with 10 bases between. The CDR3 length is 15 residues. Germline V gives CDR1 SGHTA, CDR2 FQGNSA. The CDR3 is CASSLTSSMNTEAFF. CDR3 in DNA: TGTGCCAGCAGCTTAACGTCTTCCATGAACACTGAAGCTTTCTTT. Supplemented by reference TRBV7-2 and TRBJ1-1, the full variable domain reads GAGVSQSPSNKVTEKGKDVELRCDPISGHTALYWYRQSLGQGLEFLIYFQGNSAPDKSGLPSDRFSAERTGGSVSTLTIQRTQQEDSAVYLCASSLTSSMNTEAFFGQGTRLTVV.